This T cell receptor beta chain was documented in a study of CD8+CD57+ T cells in acquired aplastic anemia. Study at large: DNA recovered from sorted CD4+ and CD8+ cells had a mean of approximately 3.2 ug.

In regard to this clonotype: What it binds is not known.

Findings and limits, study-wide: Common to patients and controls were around 30 CD8+ CDR3 sequences.

This CDR3 has 14 amino acids. Trimming removed 2 bases at V and 4 bases at J, with 14 bases between. Germline V CDR1 and CDR2: DFQATT, SNEGSKA (reference sequence). Genomic DNA templated the TCR beta VDJ and CDR3 profiling. Each CDR3 protein is one row after TCRdb ran MiXCR on the reads. The sample carries 150,000 or so distinct CDR3 sequences, about three fifths recorded once. This clonotype originated in a human donor in good health. The V call is TRBV20-1, the J call TRBJ1-1, with D possibly TRBD1 on 5 matching bases. Sequenced: sorted CD4+, CD8+, or CD8+CD57+ T cells (not recorded which) from PBMCs. DNA for the CDR3: TGCAGTGCTAGAAAGGTGGAGGGGCCCACTGAAGCTTTCTTT. Its protein is CSARKVEGPTEAFF.